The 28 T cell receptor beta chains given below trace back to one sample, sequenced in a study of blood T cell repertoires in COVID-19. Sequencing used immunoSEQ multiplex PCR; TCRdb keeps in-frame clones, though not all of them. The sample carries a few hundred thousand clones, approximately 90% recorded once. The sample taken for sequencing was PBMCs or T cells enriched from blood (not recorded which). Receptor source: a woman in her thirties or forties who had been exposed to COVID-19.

CDR3 coding DNA: TGTGCCTGGTCGGGACACGTACCCTACGAGCAGTACTTC. As protein: CAWSGHVPYEQYF. J is TRBJ2-7 and V is TRBV30, with D possibly TRBD1 on 6 matching bases. V was cut by 5 bases and J by 2 bases, with 13 bases left in between. CDR1 and CDR2 (germline): GTSNPN, SVGIG (reference sequence). The CDR3 has 13 residues.

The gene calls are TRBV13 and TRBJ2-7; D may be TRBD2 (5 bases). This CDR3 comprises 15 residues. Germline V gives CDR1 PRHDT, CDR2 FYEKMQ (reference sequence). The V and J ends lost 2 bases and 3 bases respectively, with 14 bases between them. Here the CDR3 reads CASSLSHAAGYEQYF. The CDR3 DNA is TGTGCCAGCAGCTTATCTCATGCCGCGGGCTACGAGCAGTACTTC.

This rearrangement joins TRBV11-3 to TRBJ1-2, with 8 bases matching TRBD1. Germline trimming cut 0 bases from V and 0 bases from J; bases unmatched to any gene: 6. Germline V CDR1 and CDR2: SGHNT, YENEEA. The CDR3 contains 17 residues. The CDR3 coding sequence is TGTGCCAGCAGCTTAGACCGAGGACAGGGACCTAACTATGGCTACACCTTC. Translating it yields CASSLDRGQGPNYGYTF. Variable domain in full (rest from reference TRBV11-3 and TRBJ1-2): EAGVVQSPRYKIIEKKQPVAFWCNPISGHNTLYWYLQNLGQGPELLIRYENEEAVDDSQLPKDRFSAERLKGVDSTLKIQPAELGDSAVYLCASSLDRGQGPNYGYTFGSGTRLTVV.

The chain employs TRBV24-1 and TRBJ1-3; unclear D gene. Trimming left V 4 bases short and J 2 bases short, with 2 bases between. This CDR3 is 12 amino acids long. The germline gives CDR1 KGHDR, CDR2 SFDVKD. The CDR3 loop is CATSDAGNTIYF. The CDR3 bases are TGTGCCACCAGTGACGCTGGAAACACCATATATTTT.

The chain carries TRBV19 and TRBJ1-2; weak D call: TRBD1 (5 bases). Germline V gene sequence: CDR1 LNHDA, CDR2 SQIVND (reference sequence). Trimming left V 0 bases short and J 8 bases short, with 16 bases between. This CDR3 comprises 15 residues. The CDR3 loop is CASSIEQGLDGGYTF. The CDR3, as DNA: TGTGCCAGTAGTATAGAGCAGGGCCTTGATGGAGGCTACACCTTC.

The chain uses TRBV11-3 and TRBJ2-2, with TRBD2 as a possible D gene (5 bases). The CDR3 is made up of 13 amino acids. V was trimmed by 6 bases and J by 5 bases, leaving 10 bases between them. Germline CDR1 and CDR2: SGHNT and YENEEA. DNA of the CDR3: TGTGCCAGCAGTATGAGGGTAACCGGGGAGCTGTTTTTT. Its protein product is CASSMRVTGELFF.

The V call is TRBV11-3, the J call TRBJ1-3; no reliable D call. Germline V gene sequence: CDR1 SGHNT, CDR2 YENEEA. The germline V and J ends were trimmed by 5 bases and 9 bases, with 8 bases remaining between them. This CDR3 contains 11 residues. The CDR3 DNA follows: TGTGCCAGCAGCGACTCGGGCACCATATATTTT. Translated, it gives CASSDSGTIYF.

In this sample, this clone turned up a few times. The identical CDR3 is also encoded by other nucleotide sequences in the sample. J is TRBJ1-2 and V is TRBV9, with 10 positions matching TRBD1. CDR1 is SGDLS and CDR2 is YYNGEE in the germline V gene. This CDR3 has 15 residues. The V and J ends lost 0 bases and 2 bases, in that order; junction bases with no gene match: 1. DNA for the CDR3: TGTGCCAGCAGCGTAGGACAGGGGGCAAACTATGGCTACACCTTC. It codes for CASSVGQGANYGYTF.

The CDR3 loop reads CASSRLWGDTIYF. The CDR3 region has the DNA TGTGCCAGCAGTCGCCTTTGGGGGGACACCATATATTTT. The chain has TRBV7-9 and TRBJ1-3; tentative D call: TRBD1 (5 bases). The ends were cut back, 6 bases at V and 8 bases at J, with 14 bases in the middle. CDR1 is SEHNR and CDR2 is FQNEAQ in the germline V gene (reference sequence). The CDR3 length is 13 residues. Supplemented by reference TRBV7-9 and TRBJ1-3, the full variable domain reads DTGVSQNPRHKITKRGQNVTFRCDPISEHNRLYWYRQTLGQGPEFLTYFQNEAQLEKSRLLSDRFSAERPKGSFSTLEIQRTEQGDSAMYLCASSRLWGDTIYFGEGSWLTVV.

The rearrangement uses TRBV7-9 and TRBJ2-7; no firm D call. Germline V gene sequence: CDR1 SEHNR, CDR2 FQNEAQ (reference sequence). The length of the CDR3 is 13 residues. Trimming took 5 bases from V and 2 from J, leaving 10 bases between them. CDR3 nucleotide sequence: TGTGCCAGCAGCCTCCTAATTCCCTACGAGCAGTACTTC. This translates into CASSLLIPYEQYF. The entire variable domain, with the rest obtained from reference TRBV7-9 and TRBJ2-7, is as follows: DTGVSQNPRHKITKRGQNVTFRCDPISEHNRLYWYRQTLGQGPEFLTYFQNEAQLEKSRLLSDRFSAERPKGSFSTLEIQRTEQGDSAMYLCASSLLIPYEQYFGPGTRLTVT.

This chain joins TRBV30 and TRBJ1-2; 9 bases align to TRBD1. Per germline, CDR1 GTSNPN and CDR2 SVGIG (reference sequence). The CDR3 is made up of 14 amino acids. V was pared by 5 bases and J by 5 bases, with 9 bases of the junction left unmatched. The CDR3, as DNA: TGTGCCTGGGCGTCTGGACAGGGGTGGTATGGCTACACCTTC. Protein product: CAWASGQGWYGYTF.

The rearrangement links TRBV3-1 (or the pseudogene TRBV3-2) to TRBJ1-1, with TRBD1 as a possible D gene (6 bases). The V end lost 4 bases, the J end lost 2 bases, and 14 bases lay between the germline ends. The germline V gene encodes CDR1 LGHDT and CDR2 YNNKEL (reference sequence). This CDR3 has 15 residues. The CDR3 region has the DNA TGTGCCAGCAGCCCAACAGGGTTGGGAAACACTGAAGCTTTCTTT. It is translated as CASSPTGLGNTEAFF.

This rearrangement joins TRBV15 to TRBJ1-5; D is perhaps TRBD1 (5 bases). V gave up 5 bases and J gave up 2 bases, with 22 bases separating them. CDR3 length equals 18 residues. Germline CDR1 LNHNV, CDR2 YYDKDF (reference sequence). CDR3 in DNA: TGTGCCACCAGCCTCAGTACGCACCAGGGTAAGGGCAATCAGCCCCAGCATTTT. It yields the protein CATSLSTHQGKGNQPQHF.

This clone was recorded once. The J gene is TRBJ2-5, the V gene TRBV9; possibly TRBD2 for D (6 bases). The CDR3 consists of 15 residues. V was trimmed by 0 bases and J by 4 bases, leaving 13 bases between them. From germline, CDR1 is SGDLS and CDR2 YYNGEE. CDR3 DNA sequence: TGTGCCAGCAGCGTAGCTGGTGGGAGGCGAGAGACCCAGTACTTC. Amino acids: CASSVAGGRRETQYF.

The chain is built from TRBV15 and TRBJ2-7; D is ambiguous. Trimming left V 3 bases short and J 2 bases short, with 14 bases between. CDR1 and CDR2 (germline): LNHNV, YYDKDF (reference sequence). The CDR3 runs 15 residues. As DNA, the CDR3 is TGTGCCACCAGCAGTCTGCCAGGTGCGACCTACGAGCAGTACTTC. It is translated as CATSSLPGATYEQYF.

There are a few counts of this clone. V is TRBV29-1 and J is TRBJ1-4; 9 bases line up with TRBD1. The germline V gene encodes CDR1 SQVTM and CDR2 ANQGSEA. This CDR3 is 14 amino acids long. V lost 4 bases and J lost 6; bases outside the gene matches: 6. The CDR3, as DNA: TGCAGCGTTGCCCCCCGGGACAGGGATGAAAAACTGTTTTTT. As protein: CSVAPRDRDEKLFF.

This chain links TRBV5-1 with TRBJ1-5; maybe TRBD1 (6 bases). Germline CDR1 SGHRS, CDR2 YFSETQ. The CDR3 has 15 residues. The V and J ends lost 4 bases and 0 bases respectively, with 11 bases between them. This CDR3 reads CASSLGANSNQPQHF. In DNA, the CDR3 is TGCGCCAGCAGCCTGGGGGCAAATAGCAATCAGCCCCAGCATTTT.

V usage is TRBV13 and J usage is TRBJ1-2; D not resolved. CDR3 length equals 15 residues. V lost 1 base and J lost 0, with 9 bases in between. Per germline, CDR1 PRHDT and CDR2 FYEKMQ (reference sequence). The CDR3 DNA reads TGTGCCAGCAGCTTAGAGCGACGAGCTAACTATGGCTACACCTTC. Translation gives CASSLERRANYGYTF.

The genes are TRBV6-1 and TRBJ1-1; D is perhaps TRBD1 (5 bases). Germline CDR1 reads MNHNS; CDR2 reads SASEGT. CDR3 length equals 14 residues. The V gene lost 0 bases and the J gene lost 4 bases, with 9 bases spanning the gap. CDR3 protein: CASSEAWGGTEAFF. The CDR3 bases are TGTGCCAGCAGTGAAGCATGGGGGGGCACTGAAGCTTTCTTT.

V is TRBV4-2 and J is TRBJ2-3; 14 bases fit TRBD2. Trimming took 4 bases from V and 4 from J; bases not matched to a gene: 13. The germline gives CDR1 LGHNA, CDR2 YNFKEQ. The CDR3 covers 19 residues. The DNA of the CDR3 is TGTGCCAGCAGCCTCCGTGAGAGGACTAGCGGGGGGTCCTCAGATACGCAGTATTTT. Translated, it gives CASSLRERTSGGSSDTQYF.

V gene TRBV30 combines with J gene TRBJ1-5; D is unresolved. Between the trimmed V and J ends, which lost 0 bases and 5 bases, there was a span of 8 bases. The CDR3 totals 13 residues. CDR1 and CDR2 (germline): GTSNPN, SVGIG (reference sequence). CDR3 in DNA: TGTGCCTGGAGTGTAGGAGCGGATCAGCCCCAGCATTTT. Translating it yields CAWSVGADQPQHF.

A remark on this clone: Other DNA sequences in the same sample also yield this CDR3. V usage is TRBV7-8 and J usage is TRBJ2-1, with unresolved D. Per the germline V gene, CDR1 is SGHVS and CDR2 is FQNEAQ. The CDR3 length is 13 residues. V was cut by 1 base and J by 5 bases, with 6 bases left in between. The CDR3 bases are TGTGCCAGCAGCTTAGGGCTCAACAATGAGCAGTTCTTC. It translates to CASSLGLNNEQFF.

The CDR3 nucleotides read TGTGCCATCAGTGGGCAGGGGACAGATACGCAGTATTTT. Translation gives CAISGQGTDTQYF. This chain joins TRBV10-3 and TRBJ2-3; D is possibly TRBD1 (6 bases). The CDR3 covers 13 residues. Per germline, CDR1 ENHRY and CDR2 SYGVKD. V gave up 4 bases and J gave up 3 bases, with 8 bases separating them.

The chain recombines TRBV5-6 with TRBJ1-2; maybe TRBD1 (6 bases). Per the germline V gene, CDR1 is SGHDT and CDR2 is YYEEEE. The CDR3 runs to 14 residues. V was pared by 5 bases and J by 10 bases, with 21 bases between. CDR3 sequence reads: CASSPDRTRTNYTF. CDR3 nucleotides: TGTGCCAGCAGTCCTGACAGGACACGAACCAACTACACCTTC.

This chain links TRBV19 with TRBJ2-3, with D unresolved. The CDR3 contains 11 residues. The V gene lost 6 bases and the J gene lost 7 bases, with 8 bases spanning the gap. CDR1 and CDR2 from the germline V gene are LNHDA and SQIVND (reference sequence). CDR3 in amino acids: CASRSGYTQYF. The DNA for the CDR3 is TGTGCCAGTAGGTCCGGGTATACGCAGTATTTT.

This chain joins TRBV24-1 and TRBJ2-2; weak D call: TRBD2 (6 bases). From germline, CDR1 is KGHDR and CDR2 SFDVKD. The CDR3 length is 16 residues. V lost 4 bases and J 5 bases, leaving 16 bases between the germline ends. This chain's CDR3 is CATSDPGGARTGELFF. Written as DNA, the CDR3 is TGTGCCACCAGTGACCCCGGCGGGGCACGGACCGGGGAGCTGTTTTTT.

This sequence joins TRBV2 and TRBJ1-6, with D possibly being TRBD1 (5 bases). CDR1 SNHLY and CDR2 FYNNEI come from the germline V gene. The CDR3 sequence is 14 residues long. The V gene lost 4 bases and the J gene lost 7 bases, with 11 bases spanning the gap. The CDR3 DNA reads TGTGCCAGCAGTGGCACGGGGGGGAATTCACCCCTCCACTTT. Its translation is CASSGTGGNSPLHF.

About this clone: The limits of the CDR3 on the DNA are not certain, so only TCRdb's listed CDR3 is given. CDR3 in amino acids: CASSFEVGQGTFF. This chain uses TRBV7-9 with TRBJ1-1; TRBD1 is the table's D call, not checked against the DNA. Ends included, the CDR3 has 13 residues. CDR1 is SEHNR and CDR2 is FQNEAQ in the germline V gene (reference sequence).